What follows are 30 T cell receptor beta chains derived from one specimen sequenced in a study of preoperative IRX-2 immunotherapy in early breast cancer. The treatment is: preoperative locoregional IRX-2 cytokine immunotherapy. The data were produced by immunoSEQ multiplex PCR, yet TCRdb's version contains in-frame clones alone and is incomplete. The data show approximately 30,000 clones, with 90% to 95% seen just once and under 7.5% held by the top ten. Collection of the sample occurred from a patient treated with IRX-2 immunotherapy. Receptors were obtained from a human donor with breast cancer.

The chain joins TRBV11-2 to TRBJ2-2; D is ambiguous. Germline CDR1 SGHAT, CDR2 FQNNGV. The CDR3 sequence is 14 residues long. V lost 3 bases, J lost 3 bases, and 8 bases lay in between. CDR3 DNA: TGTGCCAGCAGCTTTACTGGGTACACCGGGGAGCTGTTTTTT. It encodes CASSFTGYTGELFF.

V is TRBV9 and J is TRBJ2-5, with a tentative D call TRBD2 (5 bases). The germline V gene has CDR1 SGDLS and CDR2 YYNGEE. V lost 2 bases to trimming and J lost 4 bases, with 18 bases between them. The CDR3 spans 16 residues. The CDR3 bases are TGTGCCAGCAGCGTCGGGTCAGCGGTCGAGGGAGAGACCCAGTACTTC. Its translation: CASSVGSAVEGETQYF.

The rearrangement joins TRBV11-3 to TRBJ2-5; 8 nucleotides match TRBD2. The V and J ends lost 1 base and 5 bases, in that order; junction bases with no gene match: 18. CDR3 length: 19 residues. In germline, CDR1 is SGHNT, CDR2 YENEEA. In DNA, the CDR3 is TGTGCCAGCAGCTTAGGTTTCCTCGCGGCGGGGGGCCGGGGTGAGACCCAGTACTTC. It translates to CASSLGFLAAGGRGETQYF.

This chain joins TRBV7-2 and TRBJ1-5, with D uncertain. Germline CDR1 is SGHTA and CDR2 is FQGNSA. Deletions cut 7 bases from V and 2 bases from J, with 15 bases between. The CDR3 runs 15 residues. DNA of the CDR3: TGTGCCAGCACCCCCGGTGGGCAGGGCAATCAGCCCCAGCATTTT. This codes for CASTPGGQGNQPQHF.

In its sample, this clone was seen once. This chain joins TRBV14 and TRBJ1-6; a possible D gene is TRBD1 (5 bases). The CDR3 contains 12 residues. Trimming pared 3 bases from V and 10 bases from J, leaving 7 bases between. The V gene's germline CDR1 is SGHDN and CDR2 FVKESK. CDR3 sequence: CASSHGASPLHF. CDR3 DNA sequence: TGTGCCAGCAGCCATGGGGCCTCACCCCTCCACTTT.

Here the CDR3 reads CASSPVAGGLNEQFF. The CDR3 DNA reads TGTGCCAGCAGCCCGGTAGCGGGAGGGCTTAATGAGCAGTTCTTC. The chain is built from TRBV5-4 and TRBJ2-1, with 11 bases aligning to TRBD2. CDR1 and CDR2 (germline): SGHNT, YYREEE (reference sequence). CDR3 length: 15 residues. V shed 4 bases, J shed 7 bases, and the junction held 7 bases outside the gene matches. The variable domain in full, with the rest retrieved from reference TRBV5-4 and TRBJ2-1, is ETGVTQSPTHLIKTRGQQVTLRCSSQSGHNTVSWYQQALGQGPQFIFQYYREEENGRGNFPPRFSGLQFPNYSSELNVNALELDDSALYLCASSPVAGGLNEQFFGPGTRLTVL.

The rearrangement joins TRBV30 to TRBJ2-5; 11 nucleotides match TRBD1. The CDR3 covers 13 residues. Trimming removed 5 bases from V and 4 bases from J; junction bases left unmatched: 3. Per germline, CDR1 GTSNPN and CDR2 SVGIG (reference sequence). CDR3 sequence reads: CAWAGQGGETQYF. The CDR3 DNA is TGTGCCTGGGCGGGACAGGGGGGAGAGACCCAGTACTTC.

Written as DNA, the CDR3 is TGTGCCAGCAGTGTGACTAGCGGGAGCTTCGCAGAGACCCAGTACTTC. Residues: CASSVTSGSFAETQYF. J is TRBJ2-5 and V is TRBV6-1; 12 positions agree with TRBD2. The germline CDR1 and CDR2 sequences are MNHNS and SASEGT. The CDR3 covers 16 residues. V trimming: 4 bases; J trimming: 4 bases; junction bases outside the gene matches: 7.

This chain uses TRBV7-9 with TRBJ2-7; unclear D gene. V was pared by 5 bases and J by 3 bases, with 8 bases between. This CDR3 is 12 amino acids long. CDR1 is SEHNR, CDR2 FQNEAQ, per germline (reference sequence). The CDR3, as DNA: TGTGCCAGCAGCCCCCACGGCTACGAGCAGTACTTC. Encoded protein: CASSPHGYEQYF.

The J gene is TRBJ2-3, the V gene TRBV7-9, with D uncertain. V was shortened by 0 bases and J by 2 bases, with 3 bases between the two germline ends. From germline, CDR1 is SEHNR and CDR2 FQNEAQ (reference sequence). The CDR3 covers 13 residues. The CDR3 here is CASSLAVTDTQYF. The CDR3 DNA sequence: TGTGCCAGCAGCTTAGCGGTCACAGATACGCAGTATTTT.

The V gene is TRBV7-2, the J gene TRBJ2-1; the D is unclear. The CDR3 length is 17 residues. The V end was cut by 0 bases, the J end by 4 bases, with 16 bases between. Germline CDR1 and CDR2: SGHTA and FQGNSA. CDR3 in amino acids: CASSLARVFQEYNEQFF. In DNA form, the CDR3 reads TGTGCCAGCAGCTTAGCGAGAGTCTTTCAGGAGTACAATGAGCAGTTCTTC.

The V call is TRBV5-1, the J call TRBJ1-1; D remains unclear. In germline, CDR1 is SGHRS, CDR2 YFSETQ. V was shortened by 1 base and J by 7 bases, with 20 bases between the two germline ends. The CDR3 has 16 amino acids. The CDR3 coding sequence is TGCGCCAGCAGCTTGAGGTCTAGTCCCGGGGTAAGTGAAGCTTTCTTT. Translation: CASSLRSSPGVSEAFF.

V usage is TRBV15 and J usage is TRBJ2-1; D not resolved. Trimming cost V 1 base and J 6 bases, with 13 bases left between them. CDR3 size: 15 residues. Germline CDR1 reads LNHNV; CDR2 reads YYDKDF (reference sequence). The CDR3 reads CATSRVVRSGNEQFF. The CDR3 nucleotides read TGTGCCACCAGCAGAGTTGTCAGGTCGGGCAATGAGCAGTTCTTC.

V and J are TRBV15 and TRBJ1-2; D is uncertain. CDR3 length: 15 residues. Germline V lookup: CDR1 LNHNV, CDR2 YYDKDF (reference sequence). V was pared by 0 bases and J by 4 bases, with 12 bases between. CDR3 loop: CATSRDTTGFYGYTF. DNA for the CDR3: TGTGCCACCAGCAGAGACACCACGGGATTCTATGGCTACACCTTC.

A remark on this clone: Additional DNA sequences in this sample encode the identical CDR3. This chain connects TRBV2 to TRBJ1-6; 7 positions agree with TRBD1. J gave up 5 bases and V 6 bases, and 1 base lay outside the gene matches. Germline CDR1 reads SNHLY; CDR2 reads FYNNEI. The CDR3 length is 13 residues. CDR3 region: CASRGTDNSPLHF. The DNA for the CDR3 is TGTGCCAGCAGAGGGACAGATAATTCACCCCTCCACTTT. The full variable domain, with the rest looked up from reference TRBV2 and TRBJ1-6, is EPEVTQTPSHQVTQMGQEVILRCVPISNHLYFYWYRQILGQKVEFLVSFYNNEISEKSEIFDDQFSVERPDGSNFTLKIRSTKLEDSAMYFCASRGTDNSPLHFGNGTRLTVT.

V usage is TRBV28 and J usage is TRBJ1-5; D remains unclear. In germline, CDR1 is MDHEN, CDR2 SYDVKM. Deletions cut 5 bases from V and 3 bases from J, with 11 bases between. CDR3 length equals 14 residues. CDR3 region: CASSPVMFNQPQHF. As DNA, the CDR3 is TGTGCCAGCAGTCCAGTCATGTTCAATCAGCCCCAGCATTTT. Looking up the rest from reference TRBV28 and TRBJ1-5 gives the full variable domain: DVKVTQSSRYLVKRTGEKVFLECVQDMDHENMFWYRQDPGLGLRLIYFSYDVKMKEKGDIPEGYSVSREKKERFSLILESASTNQTSMYLCASSPVMFNQPQHFGDGTRLSIL.

This chain connects TRBV7-2 to TRBJ2-1; 7 bases are a match to TRBD2. Trimming took 2 bases from V and 15 from J; bases not matched to a gene: 13. The germline V gene encodes CDR1 SGHTA and CDR2 FQGNSA. CDR3 length: 14 amino acids. This chain's CDR3 is CASSLSGTTERAFF. CDR3 in DNA: TGTGCCAGCAGCTTAAGCGGGACTACCGAACGAGCGTTCTTC.

This clone was observed a single time. The gene calls are TRBV28 and TRBJ2-5; no clear D. Trimming removed 3 bases from V and 2 bases from J, with 7 bases in between. In germline, CDR1 is MDHEN, CDR2 SYDVKM. There are 13 residues in the CDR3. CDR3: CASSFWVQETQYF. The CDR3 nucleotides are TGTGCCAGCAGTTTTTGGGTACAAGAGACCCAGTACTTC.

Points on this clone: The same CDR3 can be traced to other DNA sequences in this sample. The chain recombines TRBV15 with TRBJ2-7; D may correspond to TRBD1 or TRBD2 (5 bases each). V was pared by 5 bases and J by 1 base, with 9 bases between. The CDR3 is made up of 13 amino acids. In germline, CDR1 is LNHNV, CDR2 YYDKDF (reference sequence). The CDR3: CATSRDLSYEQYF. Here the CDR3 DNA reads TGTGCCACCAGCCGGGACCTATCCTACGAGCAGTACTTC.

The chain employs TRBV4-2 and TRBJ2-1, with D tentatively TRBD1 (5 bases). This CDR3 comprises 13 residues. Germline loops: CDR1 LGHNA, CDR2 YNFKEQ. V shed 0 bases and J shed 7 bases, with 7 bases lying between them. CDR3 nucleotide sequence: TGTGCCAGCAGCCAAGATGGGGCGAATGAGCAGTTCTTC. This codes for CASSQDGANEQFF.

V and J are TRBV15 and TRBJ2-3; D remains ambiguous. This CDR3 comprises 17 residues. Trimming cost V 1 base and J 0 bases, with 14 bases left between them. CDR1 and CDR2 from the germline V gene are LNHNV and YYDKDF (reference sequence). The CDR3 protein is CATSRGGGFPSTDTQYF. CDR3 sequence (DNA): TGTGCCACCAGCAGAGGAGGTGGTTTCCCGAGCACAGATACGCAGTATTTT.

The gene calls are TRBV30 and TRBJ1-6; D gene uncertain. The germline CDR1 and CDR2 sequences are GTSNPN and SVGIG (reference sequence). V shed 0 bases and J shed 9 bases, with 6 bases lying between them. The CDR3 loop spans 12 amino acids. The CDR3 region is CAWSVGPSPLHF. The CDR3 DNA follows: TGTGCCTGGAGTGTAGGGCCTTCACCCCTCCACTTT.

The V and J genes are TRBV27 and TRBJ1-2; TRBD1 matches at 7 bases. V dropped 5 bases and J dropped 1; count of bases not matched to a gene: 7. CDR1 is MNHEY and CDR2 is SMNVEV in the germline V gene (reference sequence). This CDR3 is 15 amino acids long. Here the CDR3 DNA reads TGTGCCAGCAGTCCCGGACAGGTACTTAACTATGGCTACACCTTC. The encoded protein is CASSPGQVLNYGYTF.

The DNA for the CDR3 is TGTGCCAGCAGCGCACCCCTGCGGAAGGGGGCTGGAAACACCATATATTTT. This sequence encodes CASSAPLRKGAGNTIYF. This chain uses TRBV9 with TRBJ1-3; perhaps TRBD1 as D (6 bases). This CDR3 spans 17 amino acids. Deletions cut 3 bases from V and 2 bases from J, with 18 bases between. The V gene's germline CDR1 is SGDLS and CDR2 YYNGEE.

The V call is TRBV5-4, the J call TRBJ1-4; possible D gene TRBD1, 5 bases. The germline V gene encodes CDR1 SGHNT and CDR2 YYREEE (reference sequence). V lost 0 bases and J lost 8, with 11 bases in between. This CDR3 contains 14 residues. The CDR3 protein is CASSLAGGNEKLFF. CDR3 nucleotide sequence: TGTGCCAGCAGCTTGGCGGGGGGTAACGAAAAACTGTTTTTT.

The V gene is TRBV15, the J gene TRBJ1-3, with D possibly matching TRBD1 (5 bases). The CDR3 is made up of 14 amino acids. Germline V lookup: CDR1 LNHNV, CDR2 YYDKDF (reference sequence). The ends were cut back, 2 bases at V and 2 bases at J, with 7 bases in the middle. CDR3 amino acids: CATSRPGPGNTIYF. The CDR3 nucleotides are TGTGCCACCAGCAGACCGGGACCTGGAAACACCATATATTTT.

This clone was counted only a few times. J is TRBJ1-1 and V is TRBV12-5, with D unclear. The germline V and J ends were trimmed by 4 bases and 3 bases, with 27 bases remaining between them. This CDR3 is built from 19 residues. Germline-derived CDR1 and CDR2 are LGHNT and FRNRAP. CDR3 DNA: TGTGCTAGTGGTTCCGTCCGAGACGGTCTGTCCGCGAAGCACACTGAAGCTTTCTTT. Its translation: CASGSVRDGLSAKHTEAFF.

The chain has TRBV2 and TRBJ2-1; the match to TRBD1 covers 8 bases. The CDR3 has 14 residues. The junction had 7 bases not matched to a gene; V was cut back by 4 bases and J by 8 bases. CDR1 SNHLY and CDR2 FYNNEI come from the germline V gene. CDR3 amino acids: CASSGADRGDEQFF. CDR3 in DNA: TGTGCCAGCAGTGGGGCCGACAGGGGTGATGAGCAGTTCTTC.

CDR3: CASSPGNRDETQYF. The CDR3 nucleotides read TGTGCCAGCAGCCCGGGAAACAGGGACGAGACCCAGTACTTC. This chain joins TRBV5-5 and TRBJ2-5, with D perhaps TRBD1 (6 bases). Germline V gene lookup returns CDR1 SGHKS and CDR2 YYEKEE (reference sequence). V lost 4 bases, J lost 5 bases, and 15 bases lay in between. This CDR3 contains 14 residues.

The V gene is TRBV4-3, the J gene TRBJ2-7; possibly TRBD2 for D (6 bases). Per the germline V gene, CDR1 is LGHNA and CDR2 is YSLEER. This CDR3 has 14 residues. V lost 0 bases to trimming and J lost 8 bases, with 14 bases between them. The CDR3 region is CASSQEGGATKQYF. The CDR3 region has the DNA TGCGCCAGCAGCCAAGAAGGAGGGGCTACTAAGCAGTACTTC.